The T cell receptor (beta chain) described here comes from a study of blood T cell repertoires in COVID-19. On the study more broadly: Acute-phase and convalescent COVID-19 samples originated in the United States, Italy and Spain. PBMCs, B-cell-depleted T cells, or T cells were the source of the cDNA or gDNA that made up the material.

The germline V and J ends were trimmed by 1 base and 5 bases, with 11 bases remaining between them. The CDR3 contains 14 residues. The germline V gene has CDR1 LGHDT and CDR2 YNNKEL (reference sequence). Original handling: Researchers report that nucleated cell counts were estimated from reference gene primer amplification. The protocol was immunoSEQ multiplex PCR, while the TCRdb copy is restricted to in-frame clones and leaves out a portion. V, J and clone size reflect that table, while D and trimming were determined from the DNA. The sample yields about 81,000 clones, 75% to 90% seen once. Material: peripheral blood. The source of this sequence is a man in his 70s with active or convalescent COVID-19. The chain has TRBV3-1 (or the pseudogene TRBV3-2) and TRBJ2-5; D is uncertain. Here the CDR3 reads CASSQGFLQETQYF. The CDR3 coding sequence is TGTGCCAGCAGCCAAGGGTTTTTACAGGAGACCCAGTACTTC.